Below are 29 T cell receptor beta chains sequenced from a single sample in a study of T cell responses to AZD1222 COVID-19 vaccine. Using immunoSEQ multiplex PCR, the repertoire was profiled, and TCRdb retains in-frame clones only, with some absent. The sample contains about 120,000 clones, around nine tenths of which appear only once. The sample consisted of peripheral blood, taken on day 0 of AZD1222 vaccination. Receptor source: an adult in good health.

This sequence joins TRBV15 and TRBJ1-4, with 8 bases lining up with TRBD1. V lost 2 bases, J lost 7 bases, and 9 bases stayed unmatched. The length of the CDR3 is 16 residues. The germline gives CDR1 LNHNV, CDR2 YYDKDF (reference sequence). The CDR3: CATSRPGQARGEKLFF. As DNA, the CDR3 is TGTGCCACCAGCAGACCGGGACAGGCTCGAGGTGAAAAACTGTTTTTT.

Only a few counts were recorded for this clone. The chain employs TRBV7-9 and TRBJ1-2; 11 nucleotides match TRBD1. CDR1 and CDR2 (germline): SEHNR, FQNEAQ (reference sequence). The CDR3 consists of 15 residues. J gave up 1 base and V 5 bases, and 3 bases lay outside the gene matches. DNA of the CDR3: TGTGCCAGCAGCCCTGGGACAGGGGGTAACTATGGCTACACCTTC. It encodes CASSPGTGGNYGYTF.

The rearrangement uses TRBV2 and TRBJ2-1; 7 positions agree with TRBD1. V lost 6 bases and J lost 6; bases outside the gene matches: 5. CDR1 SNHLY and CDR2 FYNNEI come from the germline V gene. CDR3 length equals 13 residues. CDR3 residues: CASRGDSVNEQFF. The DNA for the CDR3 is TGTGCCAGCAGAGGGGACAGTGTCAATGAGCAGTTCTTC.

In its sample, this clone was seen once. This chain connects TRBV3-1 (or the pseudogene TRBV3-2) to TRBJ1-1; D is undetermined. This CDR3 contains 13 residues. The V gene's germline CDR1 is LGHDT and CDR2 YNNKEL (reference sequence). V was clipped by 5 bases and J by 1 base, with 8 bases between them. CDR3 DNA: TGTGCCAGCAGCACGGGCCAGAACACTGAAGCTTTCTTT. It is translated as CASSTGQNTEAFF.

CDR3 sequence (DNA): TGTGCCAGCACCGCGCCCGGGGTTAGCACAGATACGCAGTATTTT. Residues: CASTAPGVSTDTQYF. This chain uses TRBV7-9 with TRBJ2-3; D may be TRBD2 (5 bases). The germline CDR1 and CDR2 sequences are SEHNR and FQNEAQ (reference sequence). Trimming took off 7 bases at V and 0 bases at J, with 14 bases between the two ends. CDR3 length: 15 residues. The variable domain in full, with the rest retrieved from reference TRBV7-9 and TRBJ2-3, is DTGVSQNPRHKITKRGQNVTFRCDPISEHNRLYWYRQTLGQGPEFLTYFQNEAQLEKSRLLSDRFSAERPKGSFSTLEIQRTEQGDSAMYLCASTAPGVSTDTQYFGPGTRLTVL.

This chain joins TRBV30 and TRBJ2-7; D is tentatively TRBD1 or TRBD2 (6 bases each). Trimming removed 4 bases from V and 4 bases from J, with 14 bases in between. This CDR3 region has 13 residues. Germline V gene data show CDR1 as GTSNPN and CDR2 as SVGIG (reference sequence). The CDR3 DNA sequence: TGTGCCTGGACCGGGGGCACCGGATACGAGCAGTACTTC. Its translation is CAWTGGTGYEQYF.

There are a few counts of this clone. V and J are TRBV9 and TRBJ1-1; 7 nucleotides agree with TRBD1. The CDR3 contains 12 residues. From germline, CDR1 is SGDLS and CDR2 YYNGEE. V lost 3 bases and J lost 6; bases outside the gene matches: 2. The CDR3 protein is CASSEGTAEAFF. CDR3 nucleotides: TGTGCCAGCAGCGAGGGGACAGCTGAAGCTTTCTTT.

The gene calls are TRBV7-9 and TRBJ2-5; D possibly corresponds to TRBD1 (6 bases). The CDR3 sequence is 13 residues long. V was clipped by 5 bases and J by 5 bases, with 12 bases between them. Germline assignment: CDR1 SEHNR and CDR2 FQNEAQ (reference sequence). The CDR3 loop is CASSVQGRETQYF. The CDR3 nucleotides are TGTGCCAGCAGCGTACAGGGTAGGGAGACCCAGTACTTC. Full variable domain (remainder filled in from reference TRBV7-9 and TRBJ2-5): DTGVSQNPRHKITKRGQNVTFRCDPISEHNRLYWYRQTLGQGPEFLTYFQNEAQLEKSRLLSDRFSAERPKGSFSTLEIQRTEQGDSAMYLCASSVQGRETQYFGPGTRLLVL.

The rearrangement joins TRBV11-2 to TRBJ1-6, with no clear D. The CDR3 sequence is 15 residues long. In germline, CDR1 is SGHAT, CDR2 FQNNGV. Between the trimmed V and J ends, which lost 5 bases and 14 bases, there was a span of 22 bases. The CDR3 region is CASSPLGGRFLALHF. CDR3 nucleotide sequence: TGTGCCAGCAGCCCCCTGGGCGGCCGGTTTCTGGCCCTCCACTTT.

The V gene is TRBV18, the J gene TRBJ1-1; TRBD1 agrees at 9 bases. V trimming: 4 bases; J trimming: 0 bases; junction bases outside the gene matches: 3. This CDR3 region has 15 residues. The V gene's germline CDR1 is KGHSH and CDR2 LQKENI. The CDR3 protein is CASSLRQGVNTEAFF. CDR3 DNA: TGTGCCAGCTCACTTAGACAGGGGGTGAACACTGAAGCTTTCTTT.

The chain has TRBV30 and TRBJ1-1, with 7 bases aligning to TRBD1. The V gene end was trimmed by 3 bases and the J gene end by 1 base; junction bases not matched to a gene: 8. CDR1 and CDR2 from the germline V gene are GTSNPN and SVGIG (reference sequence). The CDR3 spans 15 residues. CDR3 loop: CAWRKMGQSNTEAFF. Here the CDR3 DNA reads TGTGCCTGGAGAAAAATGGGACAGTCGAACACTGAAGCTTTCTTT.

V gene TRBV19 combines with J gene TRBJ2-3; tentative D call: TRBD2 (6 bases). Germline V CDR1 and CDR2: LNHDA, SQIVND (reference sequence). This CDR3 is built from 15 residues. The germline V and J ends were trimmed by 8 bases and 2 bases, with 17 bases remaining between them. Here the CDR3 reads CASYDRSGVTDTQYF. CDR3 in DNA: TGTGCCAGTTACGACAGATCGGGGGTCACAGATACGCAGTATTTT.

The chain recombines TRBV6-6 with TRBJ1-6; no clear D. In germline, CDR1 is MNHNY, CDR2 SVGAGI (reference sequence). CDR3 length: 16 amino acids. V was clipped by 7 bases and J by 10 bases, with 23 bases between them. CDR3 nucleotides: TGTGCCAGCACCCGGGTTCGAGGTTCGGAACAATCACCCCTCCACTTT. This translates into CASTRVRGSEQSPLHF.

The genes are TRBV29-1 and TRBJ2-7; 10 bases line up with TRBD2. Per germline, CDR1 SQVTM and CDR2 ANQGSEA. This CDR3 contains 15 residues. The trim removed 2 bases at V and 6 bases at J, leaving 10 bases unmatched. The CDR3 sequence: CSVERERGGRGEQYF. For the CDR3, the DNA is TGCAGCGTTGAAAGGGAGCGGGGGGGCCGAGGCGAGCAGTACTTC.

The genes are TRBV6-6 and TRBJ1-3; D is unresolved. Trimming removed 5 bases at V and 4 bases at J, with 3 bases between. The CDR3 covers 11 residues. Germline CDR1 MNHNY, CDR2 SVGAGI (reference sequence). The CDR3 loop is CASSTGNTIYF. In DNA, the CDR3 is TGTGCCAGCAGTACCGGAAACACCATATATTTT.

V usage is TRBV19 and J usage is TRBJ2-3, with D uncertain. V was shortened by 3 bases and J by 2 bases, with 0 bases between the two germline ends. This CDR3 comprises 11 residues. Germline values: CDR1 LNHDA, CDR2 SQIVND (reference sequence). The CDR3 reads CASSITDTQYF. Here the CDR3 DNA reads TGTGCCAGTAGTATCACAGATACGCAGTATTTT.

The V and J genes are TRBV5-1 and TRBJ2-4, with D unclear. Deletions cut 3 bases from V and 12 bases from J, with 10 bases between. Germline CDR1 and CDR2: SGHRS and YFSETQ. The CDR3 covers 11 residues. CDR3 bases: TGCGCCAGCAGCTGGGGTAGCAATCAGTACTTC. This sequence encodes CASSWGSNQYF.

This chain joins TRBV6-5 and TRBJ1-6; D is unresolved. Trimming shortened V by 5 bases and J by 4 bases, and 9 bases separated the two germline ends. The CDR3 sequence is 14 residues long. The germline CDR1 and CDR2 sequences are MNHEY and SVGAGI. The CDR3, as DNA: TGTGCCAGCAGTCTCGTTTTTTATAATTCACCCCTCCACTTT. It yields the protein CASSLVFYNSPLHF.

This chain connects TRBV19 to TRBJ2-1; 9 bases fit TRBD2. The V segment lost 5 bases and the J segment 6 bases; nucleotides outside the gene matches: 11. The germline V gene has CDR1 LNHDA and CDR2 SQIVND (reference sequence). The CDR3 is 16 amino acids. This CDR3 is CASSVLAGTGSNEQFF. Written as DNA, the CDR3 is TGTGCCAGTAGTGTTCTAGCGGGAACAGGGTCCAATGAGCAGTTCTTC.

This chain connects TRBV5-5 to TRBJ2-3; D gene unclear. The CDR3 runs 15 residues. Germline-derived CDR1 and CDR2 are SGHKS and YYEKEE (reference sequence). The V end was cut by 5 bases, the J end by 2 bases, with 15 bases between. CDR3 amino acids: CASSSPFFTTDTQYF. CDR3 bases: TGTGCCAGCAGTTCGCCATTTTTTACCACAGATACGCAGTATTTT.

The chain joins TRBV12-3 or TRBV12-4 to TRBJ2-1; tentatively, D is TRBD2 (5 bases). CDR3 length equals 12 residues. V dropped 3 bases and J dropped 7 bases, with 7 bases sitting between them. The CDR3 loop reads CASSFGGNEQFF. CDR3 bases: TGTGCCAGCAGTTTCGGCGGGAATGAGCAGTTCTTC.

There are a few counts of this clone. CDR3 in amino acids: CASSQGLVEYEQYF. DNA for the CDR3: TGCGCCAGCAGCCAAGGGTTGGTAGAGTACGAGCAGTACTTC. The genes are TRBV4-1 and TRBJ2-7; no firm D call. Germline loops: CDR1 MGHRA, CDR2 YSYEKL. The CDR3 consists of 14 residues. The germline V and J ends were trimmed by 1 base and 4 bases, with 11 bases remaining between them.

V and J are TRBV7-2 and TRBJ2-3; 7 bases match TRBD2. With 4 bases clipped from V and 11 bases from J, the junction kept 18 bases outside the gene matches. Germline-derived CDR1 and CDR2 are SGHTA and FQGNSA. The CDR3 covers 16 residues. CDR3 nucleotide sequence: TGTGCCAGCAGCTCCGCCTCCGGGACTACCCTGGGTGGGCAGTATTTT. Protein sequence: CASSSASGTTLGGQYF.

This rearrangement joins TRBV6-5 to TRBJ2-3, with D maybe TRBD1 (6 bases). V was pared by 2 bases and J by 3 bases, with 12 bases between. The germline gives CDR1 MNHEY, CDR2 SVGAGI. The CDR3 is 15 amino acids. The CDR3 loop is CASSYAGVETDTQYF. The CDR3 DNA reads TGTGCCAGCAGTTACGCAGGGGTGGAGACAGATACGCAGTATTTT.

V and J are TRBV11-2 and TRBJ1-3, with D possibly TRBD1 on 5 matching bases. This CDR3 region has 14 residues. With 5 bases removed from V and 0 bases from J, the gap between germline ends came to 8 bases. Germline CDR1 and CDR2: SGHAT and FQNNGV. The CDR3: CASSLGGSGNTIYF. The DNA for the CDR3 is TGTGCCAGCAGCCTCGGGGGCTCTGGAAACACCATATATTTT.

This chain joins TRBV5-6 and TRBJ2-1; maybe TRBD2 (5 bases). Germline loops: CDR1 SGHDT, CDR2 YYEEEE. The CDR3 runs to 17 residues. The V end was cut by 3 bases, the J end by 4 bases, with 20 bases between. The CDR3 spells CASSSVRAGGWYNEQFF. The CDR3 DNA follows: TGTGCCAGCAGCTCAGTAAGGGCGGGTGGCTGGTACAATGAGCAGTTCTTC.

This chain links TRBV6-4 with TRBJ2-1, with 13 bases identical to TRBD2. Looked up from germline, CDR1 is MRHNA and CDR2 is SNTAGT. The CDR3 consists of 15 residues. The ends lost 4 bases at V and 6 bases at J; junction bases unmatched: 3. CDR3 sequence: CASSGRTSGSNEQFF. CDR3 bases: TGTGCCAGCAGTGGCCGGACTAGCGGGAGCAATGAGCAGTTCTTC.

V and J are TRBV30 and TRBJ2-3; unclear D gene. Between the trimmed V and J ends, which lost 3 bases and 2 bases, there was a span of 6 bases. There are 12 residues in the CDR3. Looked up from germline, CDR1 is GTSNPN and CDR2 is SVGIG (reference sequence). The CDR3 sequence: CAWRRFTDTQYF. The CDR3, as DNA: TGTGCCTGGAGACGGTTCACAGATACGCAGTATTTT.

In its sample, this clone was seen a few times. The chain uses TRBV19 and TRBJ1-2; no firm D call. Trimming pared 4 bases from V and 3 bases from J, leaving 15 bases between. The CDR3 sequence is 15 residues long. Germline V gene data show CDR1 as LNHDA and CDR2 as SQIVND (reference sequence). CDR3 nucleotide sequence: TGTGCCAGTAGTAGTTCGGGGTATGGTGACTATGGCTACACCTTC. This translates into CASSSSGYGDYGYTF.